The entry that follows covers one T cell receptor (beta chain) sequence. What it recognizes is unknown. These data belong to a study of OX40 agonist ivuxolimab in advanced cancers. The wider study: The mean age was roughly 60 years, ranging from roughly 23 to 80, with under 90% of participants male.

Germline V lookup: CDR1 SGDLS, CDR2 YYNGEE. Trimming pared 4 bases from V and 1 base from J, leaving 17 bases between. The CDR3 has 16 residues. Study conclusions and caveats: Mean expanded clone counts were higher in CD8+ than CD4+ T cells. Both CD4+ and CD8+ T cell populations in blood had undergone clonal expansion by week 6 at 0.1 to 3.0 mg/kg.

Drawing of blood for sampling happened at baseline, at cycle 4 day 1, and at cycle 7 day 1. This table comes from immunoSEQ multiplex PCR, and its TCRdb copy is limited to in-frame clones, with some not included. The sample gives tens of thousands of clones, 80% to 90% of which show up once; 5.5% to 6.5% is in the top ten. Sequenced material: CD4+ or CD8+ T cells sorted from blood, taken in a trial of the OX40 agonist ivuxolimab. This sequence joins TRBV9 and TRBJ1-1; D is perhaps TRBD1 (5 bases). The clonotype comes from an adult with an advanced solid tumor such as melanoma, head and neck, liver or kidney cancer. DNA for the CDR3: TGTGCCAGCAGCATGGAGGGGCAGGGCACGAACACTGAAGCTTTCTTT. Translation gives CASSMEGQGTNTEAFF.